The present TCR beta chain was sequenced within a study of tumor-infiltrating lymphocytes in primary liver carcinoma. On the study more broadly: Between roughly 4.2 and 10 cm across, the tumors were all of stage T1-T3 N0M0.

A primer matching the constant region was used to make TCR beta cDNA from about 500 ng of total RNA. Construction of TCR beta libraries relied on three successive nested multiplex PCR rounds employing slightly modified ARM-PCR. A C-beta reverse primer and TRBV1-TRBV30 forward primers served in each of the first two PCR rounds, at roughly 10 cycles apiece. TCRdb re-derived calls from the multiplex PCR reads in MiXCR, one entry per CDR3 protein. There are a few hundred thousand distinct CDR3 sequences in the sample; approximately 58% occur only once, and about 18% lies in the top ten. Unsorted whole blood supplied the blood RNA, and germline DNA was isolated too. The CDR3 consists of 15 residues. The germline gives CDR1 LNHDA, CDR2 SQIVND (reference sequence). Trimming removed 5 bases from V and 8 bases from J, with 18 bases in between.

The specimen sequenced was peripheral blood. The origin of this receptor is a woman in her 30s with primary liver carcinoma and hepatitis B virus infection. The V and J genes are TRBV19 and TRBJ1-4; perhaps TRBD1 as D (5 bases). CDR3 amino acids: CASSRQGYRAEKLFF. The CDR3 DNA follows: TGTGCCAGTAGTCGTCAGGGCTATCGGGCCGAAAAACTGTTTTTT.